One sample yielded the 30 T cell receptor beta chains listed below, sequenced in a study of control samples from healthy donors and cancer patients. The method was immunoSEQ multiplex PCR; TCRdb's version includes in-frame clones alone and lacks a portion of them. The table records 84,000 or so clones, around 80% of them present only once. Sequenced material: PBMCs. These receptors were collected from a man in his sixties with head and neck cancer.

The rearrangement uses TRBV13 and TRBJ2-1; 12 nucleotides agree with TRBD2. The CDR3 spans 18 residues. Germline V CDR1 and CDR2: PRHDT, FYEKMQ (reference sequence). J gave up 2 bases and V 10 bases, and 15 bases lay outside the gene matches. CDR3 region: CANLTARLAGAAYNEQFF. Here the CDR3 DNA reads TGTGCCAACCTGACAGCGAGACTAGCGGGAGCCGCCTACAATGAGCAGTTCTTC.

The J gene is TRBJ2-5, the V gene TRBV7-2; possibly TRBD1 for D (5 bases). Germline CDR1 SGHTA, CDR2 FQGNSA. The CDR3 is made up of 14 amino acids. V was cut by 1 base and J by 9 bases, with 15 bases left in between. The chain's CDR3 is CASSLVGRAQAQYF. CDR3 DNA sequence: TGTGCCAGCAGCTTAGTCGGCAGGGCCCAGGCCCAGTACTTC.

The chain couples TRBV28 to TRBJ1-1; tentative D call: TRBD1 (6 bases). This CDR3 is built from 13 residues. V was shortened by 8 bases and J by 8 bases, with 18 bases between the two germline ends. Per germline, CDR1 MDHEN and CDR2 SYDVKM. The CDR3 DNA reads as TGTGCCAGCGGCCGGGGGGGGCTTGAAGAAGCTTTCTTT. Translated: CASGRGGLEEAFF.

The CDR3 DNA sequence: TGTGCCAGCAGCTTCTCTCGCGAGCAGTACTTC. Protein product: CASSFSREQYF. The chain joins TRBV7-2 to TRBJ2-7; D unresolved. Trimming shortened V by 3 bases and J by 6 bases, and 6 bases separated the two germline ends. This CDR3 has 11 residues. The germline gives CDR1 SGHTA, CDR2 FQGNSA.

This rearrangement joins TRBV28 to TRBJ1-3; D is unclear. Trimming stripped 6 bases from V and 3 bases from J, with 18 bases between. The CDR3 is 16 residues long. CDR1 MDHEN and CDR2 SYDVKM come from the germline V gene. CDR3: CASRGSGLENGNTIYF. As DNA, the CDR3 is TGTGCCAGCAGGGGCAGCGGCTTGGAGAATGGAAACACCATATATTTT.

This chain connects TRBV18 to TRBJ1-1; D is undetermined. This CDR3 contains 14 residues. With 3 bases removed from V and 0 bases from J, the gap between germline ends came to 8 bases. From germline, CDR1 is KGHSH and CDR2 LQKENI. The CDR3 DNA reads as TGTGCCAGCTCACCGGGTCCTATGAACACTGAAGCTTTCTTT. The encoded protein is CASSPGPMNTEAFF.

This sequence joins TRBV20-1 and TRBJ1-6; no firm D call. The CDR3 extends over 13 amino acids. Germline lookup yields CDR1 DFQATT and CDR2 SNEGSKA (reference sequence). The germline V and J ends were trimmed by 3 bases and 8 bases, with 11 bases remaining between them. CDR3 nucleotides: TGCAGTGCTAGTCCCCTCTTTGATTCACCCCTCCACTTT. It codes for CSASPLFDSPLHF.

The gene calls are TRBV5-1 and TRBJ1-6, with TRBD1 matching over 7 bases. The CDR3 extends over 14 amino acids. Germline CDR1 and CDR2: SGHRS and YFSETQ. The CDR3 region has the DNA TGCGCGACCAAACAGGGGTGGGATAATTCACCCCTCCACTTT. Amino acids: CATKQGWDNSPLHF. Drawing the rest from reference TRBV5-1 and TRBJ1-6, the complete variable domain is KAGVTQTPRYLIKTRGQQVTLSCSPISGHRSVSWYQQTPGQGLQFLFEYFSETQRNKGNFPGRFSGRQFSNSRSEMNVSTLELGDSALYLCATKQGWDNSPLHFGNGTRLTVT.

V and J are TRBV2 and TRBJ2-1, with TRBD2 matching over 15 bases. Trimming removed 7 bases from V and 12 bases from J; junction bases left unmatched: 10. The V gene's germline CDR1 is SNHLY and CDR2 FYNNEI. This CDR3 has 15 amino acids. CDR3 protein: CASKGLAGGLNGQFF. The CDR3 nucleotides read TGTGCCAGCAAGGGACTAGCGGGGGGACTTAACGGGCAGTTCTTC. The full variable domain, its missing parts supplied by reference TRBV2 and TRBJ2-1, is EPEVTQTPSHQVTQMGQEVILRCVPISNHLYFYWYRQILGQKVEFLVSFYNNEISEKSEIFDDQFSVERPDGSNFTLKIRSTKLEDSAMYFCASKGLAGGLNGQFFGPGTRLTVL.

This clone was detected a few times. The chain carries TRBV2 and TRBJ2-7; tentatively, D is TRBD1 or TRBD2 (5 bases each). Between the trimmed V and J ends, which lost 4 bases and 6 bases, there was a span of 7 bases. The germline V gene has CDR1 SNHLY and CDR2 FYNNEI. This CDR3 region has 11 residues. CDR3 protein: CASSGGVEQYF. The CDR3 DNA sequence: TGTGCCAGCAGTGGAGGGGTCGAGCAGTACTTC.

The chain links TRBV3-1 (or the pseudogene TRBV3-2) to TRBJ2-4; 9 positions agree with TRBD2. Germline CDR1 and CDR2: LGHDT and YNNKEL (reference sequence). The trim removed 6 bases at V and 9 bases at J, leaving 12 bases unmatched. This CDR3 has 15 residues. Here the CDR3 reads CASSAGTSRPGIQYF. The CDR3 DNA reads TGTGCCAGCAGTGCCGGGACTAGCAGACCGGGCATTCAGTACTTC.

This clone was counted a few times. CDR3 nucleotide sequence: TGTGCCAGCAGTTTCGCCAGTCCGGCCGAGCTGTTTTTT. It yields the protein CASSFASPAELFF. The chain has TRBV6-5 and TRBJ2-2; D not resolved. Trimming pared 4 bases from V and 11 bases from J, leaving 14 bases between. The germline CDR1 and CDR2 sequences are MNHEY and SVGAGI. The CDR3 has 13 residues.

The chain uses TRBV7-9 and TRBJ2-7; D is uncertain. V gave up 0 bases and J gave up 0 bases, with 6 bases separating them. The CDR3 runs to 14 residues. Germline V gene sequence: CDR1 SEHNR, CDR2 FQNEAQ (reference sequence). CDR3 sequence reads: CASSLAGSSYEQYF. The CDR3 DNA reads TGTGCCAGCAGCTTAGCGGGTAGCTCCTACGAGCAGTACTTC. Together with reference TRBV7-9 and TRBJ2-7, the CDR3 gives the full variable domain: DTGVSQNPRHKITKRGQNVTFRCDPISEHNRLYWYRQTLGQGPEFLTYFQNEAQLEKSRLLSDRFSAERPKGSFSTLEIQRTEQGDSAMYLCASSLAGSSYEQYFGPGTRLTVT.

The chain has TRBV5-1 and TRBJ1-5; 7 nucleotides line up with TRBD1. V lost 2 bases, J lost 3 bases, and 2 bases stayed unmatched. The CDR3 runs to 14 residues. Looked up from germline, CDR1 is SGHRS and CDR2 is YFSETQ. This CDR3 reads CASSLGQDNQPQHF. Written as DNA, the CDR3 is TGCGCCAGCAGCTTAGGACAGGACAATCAGCCCCAGCATTTT.

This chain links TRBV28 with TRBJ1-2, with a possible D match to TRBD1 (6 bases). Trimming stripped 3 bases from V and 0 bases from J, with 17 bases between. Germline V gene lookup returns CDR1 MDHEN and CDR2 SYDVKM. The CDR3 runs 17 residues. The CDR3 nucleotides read TGTGCCAGCAGTTTGTGGACAGCTGCCTCTGCTAACTATGGCTACACCTTC. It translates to CASSLWTAASANYGYTF.

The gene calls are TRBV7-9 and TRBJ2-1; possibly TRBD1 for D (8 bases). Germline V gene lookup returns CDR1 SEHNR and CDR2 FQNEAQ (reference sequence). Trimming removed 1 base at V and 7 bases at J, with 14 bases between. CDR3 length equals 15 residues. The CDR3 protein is CASSLGTGRVNEQFF. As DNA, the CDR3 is TGTGCCAGCAGCTTAGGGACAGGGAGGGTTAATGAGCAGTTCTTC.

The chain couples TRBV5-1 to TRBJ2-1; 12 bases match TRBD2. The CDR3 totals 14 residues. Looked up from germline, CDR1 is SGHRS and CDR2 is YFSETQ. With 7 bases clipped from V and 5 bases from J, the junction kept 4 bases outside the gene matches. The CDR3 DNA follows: TGCGCCAGCCGTGGGACTAGCGGGCACAATGAGCAGTTCTTC. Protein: CASRGTSGHNEQFF.

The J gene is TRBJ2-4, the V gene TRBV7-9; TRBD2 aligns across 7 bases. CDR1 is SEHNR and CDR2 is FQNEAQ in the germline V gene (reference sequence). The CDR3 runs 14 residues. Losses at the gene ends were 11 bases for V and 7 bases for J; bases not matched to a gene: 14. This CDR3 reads CAGQAGDMRNIQYF. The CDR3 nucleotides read TGTGCCGGCCAGGCGGGGGATATGAGGAACATTCAGTACTTC.

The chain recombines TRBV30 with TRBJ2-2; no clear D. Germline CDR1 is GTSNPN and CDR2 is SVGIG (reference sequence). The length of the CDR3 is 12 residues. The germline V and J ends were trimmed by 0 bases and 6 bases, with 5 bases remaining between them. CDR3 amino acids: CAWSVYAGELFF. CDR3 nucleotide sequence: TGTGCCTGGAGTGTTTACGCCGGGGAGCTGTTTTTT.

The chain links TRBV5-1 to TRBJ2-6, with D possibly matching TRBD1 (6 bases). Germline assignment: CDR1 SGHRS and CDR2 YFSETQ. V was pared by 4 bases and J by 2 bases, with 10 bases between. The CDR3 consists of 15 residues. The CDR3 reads CASSVQGTGANVLTF. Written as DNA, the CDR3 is TGCGCCAGCAGCGTACAGGGAACTGGGGCCAACGTCCTGACTTTC.

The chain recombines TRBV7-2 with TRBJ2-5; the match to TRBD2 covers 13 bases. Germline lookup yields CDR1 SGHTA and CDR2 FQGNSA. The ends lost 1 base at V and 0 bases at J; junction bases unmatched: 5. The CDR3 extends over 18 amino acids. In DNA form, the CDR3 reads TGTGCCAGCAGCTTAGGGGCCGGGACTAGCGGGAACCAAGAGACCCAGTACTTC. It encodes CASSLGAGTSGNQETQYF.

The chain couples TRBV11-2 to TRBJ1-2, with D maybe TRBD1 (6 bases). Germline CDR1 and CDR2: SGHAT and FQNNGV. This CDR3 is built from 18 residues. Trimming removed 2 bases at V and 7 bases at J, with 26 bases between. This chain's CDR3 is CASSLLRGRGAAYGGYTF. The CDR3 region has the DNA TGTGCCAGCAGCTTATTGAGGGGCAGGGGAGCGGCCTACGGTGGCTACACCTTC. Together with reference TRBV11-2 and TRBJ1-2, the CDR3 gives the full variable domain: EAGVAQSPRYKIIEKRQSVAFWCNPISGHATLYWYQQILGQGPKLLIQFQNNGVVDDSQLPKDRFSAERLKGVDSTLKIQPAKLEDSAVYLCASSLLRGRGAAYGGYTFGSGTRLTVV.

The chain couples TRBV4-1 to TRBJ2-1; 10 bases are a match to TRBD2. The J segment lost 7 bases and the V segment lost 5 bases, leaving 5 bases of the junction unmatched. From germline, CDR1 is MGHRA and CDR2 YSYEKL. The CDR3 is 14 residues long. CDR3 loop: CASSFPGLANEQFF. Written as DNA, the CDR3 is TGCGCCAGCAGCTTTCCGGGACTAGCGAATGAGCAGTTCTTC.

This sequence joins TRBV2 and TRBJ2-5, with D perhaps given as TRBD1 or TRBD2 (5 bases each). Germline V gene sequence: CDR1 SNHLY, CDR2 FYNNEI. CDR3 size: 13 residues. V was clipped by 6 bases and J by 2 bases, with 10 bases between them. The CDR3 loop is CASRRDGQETQYF. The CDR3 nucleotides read TGTGCCAGCAGGAGGGACGGACAAGAGACCCAGTACTTC.

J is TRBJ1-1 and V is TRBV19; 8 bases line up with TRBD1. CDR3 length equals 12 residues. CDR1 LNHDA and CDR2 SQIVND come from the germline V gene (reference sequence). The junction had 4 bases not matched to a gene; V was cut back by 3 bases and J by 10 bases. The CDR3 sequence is CASSIAGGRAFF. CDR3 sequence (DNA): TGTGCCAGTAGTATCGCAGGGGGCCGAGCTTTCTTT.

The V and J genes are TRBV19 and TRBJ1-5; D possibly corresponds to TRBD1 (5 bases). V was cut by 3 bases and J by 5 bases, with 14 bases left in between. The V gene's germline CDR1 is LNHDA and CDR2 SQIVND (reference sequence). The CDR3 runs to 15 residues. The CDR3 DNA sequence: TGTGCCAGTAGTATCTGGGGGAGGCCCGATCAGCCCCAGCATTTT. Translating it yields CASSIWGRPDQPQHF.

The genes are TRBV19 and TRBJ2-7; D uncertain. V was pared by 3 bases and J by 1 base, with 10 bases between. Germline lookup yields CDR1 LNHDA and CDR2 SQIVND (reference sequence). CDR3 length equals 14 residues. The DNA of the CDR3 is TGTGCCAGTAGTATCTCGGACGGGTCCTACGAGCAGTACTTC. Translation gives CASSISDGSYEQYF.

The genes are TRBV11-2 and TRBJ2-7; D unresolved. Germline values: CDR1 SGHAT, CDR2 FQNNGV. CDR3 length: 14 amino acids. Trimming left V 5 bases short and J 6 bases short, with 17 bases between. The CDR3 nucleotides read TGTGCCAGCAGCCGAAGTTACCCTTTCGGCGAGCAGTACTTC. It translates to CASSRSYPFGEQYF.

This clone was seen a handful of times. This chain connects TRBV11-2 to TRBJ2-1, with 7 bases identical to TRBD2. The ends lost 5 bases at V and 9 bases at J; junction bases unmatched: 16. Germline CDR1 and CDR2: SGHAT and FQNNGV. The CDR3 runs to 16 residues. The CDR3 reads CASSRPYGMSGGEQFF. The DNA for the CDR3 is TGTGCCAGCAGCCGCCCCTACGGAATGTCGGGGGGTGAGCAGTTCTTC.

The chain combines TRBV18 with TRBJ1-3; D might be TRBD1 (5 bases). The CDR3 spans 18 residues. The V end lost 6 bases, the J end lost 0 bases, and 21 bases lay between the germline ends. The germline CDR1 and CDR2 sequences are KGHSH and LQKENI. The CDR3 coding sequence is TGTGCCAGCTCGTTTGAAACCTCACAGGCCTACTCTGGAAACACCATATATTTT. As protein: CASSFETSQAYSGNTIYF.